A selection of T cell receptor beta chains follows, all from one sample in a study of control samples from healthy donors and cancer patients. The repertoire was sequenced with immunoSEQ multiplex PCR; TCRdb's copy has only in-frame clones and lacks some. Of 100,000 to 150,000 clones listed, roughly 92% are singletons. The sequencing input was PBMCs. The receptors were sampled from a man at least 80 years old with head and neck cancer. Both conserved end residues are part of each CDR3. The D gene is left open where the match is weak. Where a row states a size, it is once, few, many or the class of an expanded clone; other rows omit it.

J: TRBJ2-5; size: once; D: .; V: TRBV6-5; CDR3: CASRGTGPETQYF; DNA: TGTGCCAGCAGGGGAACAGGGCCGGAGACCCAGTACTTC
J: TRBJ2-5; size: .; D: .; V: TRBV5-1; CDR3: CASSLAGNQETQYF; DNA: TGCGCCAGCAGCTTGGCAGGGAACCAAGAGACCCAGTACTTC
J: TRBJ2-3; size: .; D: .; V: TRBV12-3/TRBV12-4; CDR3: CASTPETNTQYF; DNA: TGTGCCAGCACCCCCGAGACCAATACGCAGTATTTT
J: TRBJ2-7; size: .; D: .; V: TRBV11-2; CDR3: CASSPLWGGRRYEQYF; DNA: TGTGCCAGCAGCCCATTGTGGGGGGGCCGAAGGTACGAGCAGTACTTC
J: TRBJ2-1; size: .; D: .; V: TRBV27; CDR3: CASRSYRGTGNEQFF; DNA: TGTGCCAGCCGTTCCTACCGGGGGACGGGCAATGAGCAGTTCTTC
J: TRBJ2-5; size: .; D: TRBD2; V: TRBV6-2/TRBV6-3; CDR3: CASSYSGTRIETQYF; DNA: TGTGCCAGCAGTTACTCTGGGACTAGAATCGAGACCCAGTACTTC
J: TRBJ1-6; size: .; D: .; V: TRBV5-4; CDR3: CASSLAGNLLSSYNSPLHF; DNA: TGTGCCAGCAGCTTGGCCGGGAATCTTCTTAGCTCCTATAATTCACCCCTCCACTTT
J: TRBJ2-3; size: .; D: TRBD2; V: TRBV11-2; CDR3: CASSLIFSGSKTTDTQYF; DNA: TGTGCCAGCAGCTTAATATTTAGCGGGAGTAAAACCACAGATACGCAGTATTTT
J: TRBJ1-2; size: .; D: .; V: TRBV2; CDR3: CASSGGPTVSYGYTF; DNA: TGTGCCAGCAGTGGGGGGCCGACGGTGTCCTATGGCTACACCTTC
J: TRBJ1-5; size: .; D: .; V: TRBV19; CDR3: CASSIEKGRVEWGQRQPQHF; DNA: TGTGCCAGTAGTATAGAGAAAGGGCGAGTAGAATGGGGGCAGCGTCAGCCCCAGCATTTT
J: TRBJ2-4; size: .; D: TRBD2; V: TRBV11-2; CDR3: CASSLLAGLAKNIQYF; DNA: TGTGCCAGCAGCTTACTAGCGGGACTCGCCAAAAACATTCAGTACTTC
J: TRBJ2-1; size: .; D: TRBD1; V: TRBV9; CDR3: CASSATGGVPIFSYNEQFF; DNA: TGTGCCAGCAGCGCTACAGGGGGCGTACCCATTTTCTCCTACAATGAGCAGTTCTTC
J: TRBJ1-1; size: .; D: .; V: TRBV7-9; CDR3: CASSHRKTDGNTEAFF; DNA: TGTGCCAGCAGCCATAGAAAGACCGACGGGAACACTGAAGCTTTCTTT
J: TRBJ1-2; size: .; D: TRBD1; V: TRBV27; CDR3: CASLIWTGGDYGYTF; DNA: TGTGCCAGTCTCATATGGACAGGGGGGGACTATGGCTACACCTTC
J: TRBJ2-3; size: .; D: .; V: TRBV4-1; CDR3: CASSQRETGRDGYTDTQYF; DNA: TGCGCCAGCAGCCAACGTGAGACTGGTAGGGACGGTTACACAGATACGCAGTATTTT
J: TRBJ1-2; size: .; D: .; V: TRBV10-3; CDR3: CAISPNMDGYTF; DNA: TGTGCCATCAGTCCGAACATGGATGGCTACACCTTC
J: TRBJ1-1; size: .; D: .; V: TRBV27; CDR3: CASSADRRNTEAFF; DNA: TGTGCCAGCAGTGCCGACAGGAGGAACACTGAAGCTTTCTTT